This is a list of T cell receptor beta chains from one sample in a study of T cell repertoires in cytomegalovirus infection. Antigen specificity for these receptors is unknown. MiXCR, run by TCRdb on the reads, gives a single entry per CDR3 protein. The table lists some 900,000 distinct CDR3 sequences, about 30% of them singletons. Sample: cultured CD8+ T cells from PBMCs, taken from culture after CMV antigen stimulation. Receptors originate from a human donor in good health (CMV status not recorded). Some clones in this sample may be carry-over from other donors' samples. Both conserved end residues are part of each CDR3. D genes are given only for firm matches. Not all rows give a size; the values are once, few, many and, for expanded clones, a class.

j_gene: TRBJ2-3
d_gene: -
len: 15
v_gene: TRBV2
abundance: -
CDR3nt: TGTGCCAGCAGCGTGGAGGGGATTACCACAGATACGCAGTATTTT
CDR3aa: CASSVEGITTDTQYF

j_gene: TRBJ2-1
d_gene: -
len: 16
v_gene: TRBV12-3/TRBV12-4
abundance: many
CDR3nt: TGTGCCAGCAGTTCTAAGAGCAGAGCTGTCGGTCGGGAGCAGTTCTTC
CDR3aa: CASSSKSRAVGREQFF

j_gene: TRBJ1-2
d_gene: TRBD1
len: 12
v_gene: TRBV6-2/TRBV6-3
abundance: few
CDR3nt: TGTGCCAGCAGTCCTGGACAGGGCGGCTACACCTTC
CDR3aa: CASSPGQGGYTF

j_gene: TRBJ2-1
d_gene: -
len: 15
v_gene: TRBV27
abundance: -
CDR3nt: TGTGCCAGCAGTTTACCAGCGACACCCTACAATGAGCAGTTCTTC
CDR3aa: CASSLPATPYNEQFF

j_gene: TRBJ1-6
d_gene: -
len: 13
v_gene: TRBV5-1
abundance: once
CDR3nt: TGCACCAGCAGCTTGGTGGAGAATTCACCCCTCCACTTT
CDR3aa: CTSSLVENSPLHF

j_gene: TRBJ2-3
d_gene: -
len: 15
v_gene: TRBV20-1
abundance: -
CDR3nt: TGCAGTGCTAGACCACCGGAGCGTGACACAGATACGCAGTATTTT
CDR3aa: CSARPPERDTDTQYF

j_gene: TRBJ2-1
d_gene: -
len: 14
v_gene: TRBV19
abundance: many
CDR3nt: TGTGCCAGTAGTATCAGGAGGTTCTACAATGAGCAGTTCTTC
CDR3aa: CASSIRRFYNEQFF

j_gene: TRBJ1-1
d_gene: -
len: 13
v_gene: TRBV20-1
abundance: -
CDR3nt: TGCAGTGCTAGAGATTATGGGAACACTGAAGCTTTCTTT
CDR3aa: CSARDYGNTEAFF

j_gene: TRBJ2-2
d_gene: -
len: 13
v_gene: TRBV13
abundance: few
CDR3nt: TGTGCCAGCAGCACCCGGCCTAAAGGGGAGCTGTTTTTT
CDR3aa: CASSTRPKGELFF

j_gene: TRBJ1-5
d_gene: TRBD1
len: 14
v_gene: TRBV19
abundance: -
CDR3nt: TGTGCCACCCTAGGACAGGGATGGAATCAGCCCCAGCATTTT
CDR3aa: CATLGQGWNQPQHF

j_gene: TRBJ2-1
d_gene: -
len: 10
v_gene: TRBV2
abundance: -
CDR3nt: TGTGCCAGCTTTTACAATGAGCAGTTCTTC
CDR3aa: CASFYNEQFF

j_gene: TRBJ2-7
d_gene: -
len: 13
v_gene: TRBV19
abundance: -
CDR3nt: TGTGCCAGTAGCAGGGTTTCGATAGACGAGCAGTACTTC
CDR3aa: CASSRVSIDEQYF

j_gene: TRBJ1-1
d_gene: TRBD1
len: 12
v_gene: TRBV14
abundance: -
CDR3nt: TGTGCCAGCAGCCAACAGGGGGGTGAAGCTTTCTTT
CDR3aa: CASSQQGGEAFF

j_gene: TRBJ2-7
d_gene: -
len: 14
v_gene: TRBV27
abundance: few
CDR3nt: TGTGCCAGCAGCGACGGGGGAGGTGAAGACGAGCAGTACTTC
CDR3aa: CASSDGGGEDEQYF

j_gene: TRBJ1-5
d_gene: -
len: 16
v_gene: TRBV24-1
abundance: -
CDR3nt: TGTGCCACCAGTGGCGGCAGTGGTAATAGCAATCAGCCCCAGCATTTT
CDR3aa: CATSGGSGNSNQPQHF

j_gene: TRBJ1-1
d_gene: -
len: 12
v_gene: TRBV12-3/TRBV12-4
abundance: -
CDR3nt: TGTGCCTCCCGGAGGCTTTCCACTGAAGCTTTCTTT
CDR3aa: CASRRLSTEAFF

j_gene: TRBJ1-1
d_gene: -
len: 11
v_gene: TRBV7-2
abundance: -
CDR3nt: TGTGCCAGCAGCCCTAGGAGCGAAGCTTTCTTT
CDR3aa: CASSPRSEAFF

j_gene: TRBJ1-2
d_gene: -
len: 15
v_gene: TRBV27
abundance: -
CDR3nt: TGTGCCAGCAGATCTTCCGACGGCCTTAACTATGGCTACACCTTC
CDR3aa: CASRSSDGLNYGYTF

j_gene: TRBJ2-7
d_gene: -
len: 17
v_gene: TRBV3-1
abundance: -
CDR3nt: TGTGCCAGCAGCCAAGATCATCCGGGGGCATTCCCCTACGAGCAGTACTTC
CDR3aa: CASSQDHPGAFPYEQYF

j_gene: TRBJ2-1
d_gene: TRBD2
len: 17
v_gene: TRBV5-1
abundance: -
CDR3nt: TGCGCCAGCAGTCTTAATGGGCGGGGGGGCCGTATGAATGAGCAGTTCTTC
CDR3aa: CASSLNGRGGRMNEQFF

j_gene: TRBJ1-5
d_gene: -
len: 14
v_gene: TRBV6-8
abundance: -
CDR3nt: TGTGCCAGCAAGAGCGCCAGTTGGAATCAGCCCCAGCATTTT
CDR3aa: CASKSASWNQPQHF

j_gene: TRBJ2-7
d_gene: TRBD1
len: 17
v_gene: TRBV25-1
abundance: -
CDR3nt: TGTGCCAGCAGTGAATATCTAGGGGACAGGGAATCCCACGAGCAGTACTTC
CDR3aa: CASSEYLGDRESHEQYF

j_gene: TRBJ2-2
d_gene: TRBD2
len: 16
v_gene: TRBV7-9
abundance: -
CDR3nt: TGTGCCAGCAGCCCCCCCGCGGGGGGGAACACCGGGGAGCTGTTTTTT
CDR3aa: CASSPPAGGNTGELFF

j_gene: TRBJ2-1
d_gene: TRBD1
len: 15
v_gene: TRBV6-6
abundance: -
CDR3nt: TGTGCCAGCAGTCAAGGGGACAGGGGGCGAGGTGAGCAGTTCTTC
CDR3aa: CASSQGDRGRGEQFF

j_gene: TRBJ2-3
d_gene: TRBD2
len: 14
v_gene: TRBV6-5
abundance: -
CDR3nt: TGTGCCAACACCGACGGGGGGGGAGGAGATACGCAGTATTTT
CDR3aa: CANTDGGGGDTQYF

j_gene: TRBJ1-2
d_gene: -
len: 14
v_gene: TRBV7-6
abundance: few
CDR3nt: TGTGCCAGCAGCCCTGGTCGGGGGGCTTATGGCTACACCTTC
CDR3aa: CASSPGRGAYGYTF

j_gene: TRBJ2-5
d_gene: -
len: 14
v_gene: TRBV12-3/TRBV12-4
abundance: few
CDR3nt: TGTGCCAGCAGACCCGACAGGTTGCAAGAGACCCAGTACTTC
CDR3aa: CASRPDRLQETQYF

j_gene: TRBJ1-5
d_gene: TRBD1
len: 15
v_gene: TRBV4-1
abundance: -
CDR3nt: TGCGCCAGCAGCCCCACAGGGGAAGACGGTCAGCCCCAGCATTTT
CDR3aa: CASSPTGEDGQPQHF

j_gene: TRBJ2-6
d_gene: -
len: 15
v_gene: TRBV7-6
abundance: many
CDR3nt: TGTGCCAGCAGCCCGGGCGCAGTTGGGGCCAACGTCCTGACTTTC
CDR3aa: CASSPGAVGANVLTF

j_gene: TRBJ2-3
d_gene: TRBD1
len: 16
v_gene: TRBV9
abundance: -
CDR3nt: TGTGCCAGCAGCGTAAATAGGCAGGGGGCTACAGATACGCAGTATTTT
CDR3aa: CASSVNRQGATDTQYF

j_gene: TRBJ2-7
d_gene: -
len: 15
v_gene: TRBV19
abundance: -
CDR3nt: TGTGCCAGTAGTATAGTAGGAGGGGGCGCGGCCGAGCAGTACTTC
CDR3aa: CASSIVGGGAAEQYF

j_gene: TRBJ1-4
d_gene: -
len: 15
v_gene: TRBV4-1
abundance: -
CDR3nt: TGCGCCAGCAGCCCTTCCGGTACAACTAATGAAAAACTGTTTTTT
CDR3aa: CASSPSGTTNEKLFF

j_gene: TRBJ1-6
d_gene: -
len: 12
v_gene: TRBV12-3/TRBV12-4
abundance: many
CDR3nt: TGTGCCAGCAGATCTTACAATTCACCCCTCCACTTT
CDR3aa: CASRSYNSPLHF

j_gene: TRBJ1-1
d_gene: -
len: 13
v_gene: TRBV10-1
abundance: many
CDR3nt: TGCGCCAGCAGTGAGTCAGGGGGTACTGAAGCTTTCTTT
CDR3aa: CASSESGGTEAFF

j_gene: TRBJ2-3
d_gene: TRBD1
len: 16
v_gene: TRBV6-1
abundance: few
CDR3nt: TGTGCCAGCAGGCTAGACAGGGTCGGGAGCACAGATACGCAGTATTTT
CDR3aa: CASRLDRVGSTDTQYF

j_gene: TRBJ1-1
d_gene: -
len: 14
v_gene: TRBV4-1
abundance: few
CDR3nt: TGCGCCAGCAGCGTCTCTGGGGTGAACACTGAAGCTTTCTTT
CDR3aa: CASSVSGVNTEAFF

j_gene: TRBJ2-2
d_gene: TRBD1
len: 15
v_gene: TRBV19
abundance: once
CDR3nt: TGTGCCAGTAGTATGTGGTCAGGGGGCACCGGGGAGCTGTTTTTT
CDR3aa: CASSMWSGGTGELFF

j_gene: TRBJ2-6
d_gene: -
len: 16
v_gene: TRBV5-1
abundance: -
CDR3nt: TGCGCCAGCAGCTTCACAGGGTCCTCTGGGGCCAACGTCCTGACTTTC
CDR3aa: CASSFTGSSGANVLTF

j_gene: TRBJ2-7
d_gene: -
len: 13
v_gene: TRBV2
abundance: few
CDR3nt: TGTGCCATCAAAGGGAGGAGCTCCTACGAGCAGTACTTC
CDR3aa: CAIKGRSSYEQYF

j_gene: TRBJ2-3
d_gene: TRBD2
len: 20
v_gene: TRBV28
abundance: few
CDR3nt: TGTGCCAGCAGTTTCTACGGGACTAGCGGGGGGCTAGATCGCACAGATACGCAGTATTTT
CDR3aa: CASSFYGTSGGLDRTDTQYF

j_gene: TRBJ1-2
d_gene: -
len: 16
v_gene: TRBV6-1
abundance: few
CDR3nt: TGTGCCAGCAGTGAAGGGGGCGGGGGGGAGACCTATGGCTACACCTTC
CDR3aa: CASSEGGGGETYGYTF

j_gene: TRBJ1-5
d_gene: -
len: 17
v_gene: TRBV6-1
abundance: few
CDR3nt: TGTGCCAGCAGTGAAGGGGGAGGGCCGCGGAGCAATCAGCCCCAGCATTTT
CDR3aa: CASSEGGGPRSNQPQHF

j_gene: TRBJ1-4
d_gene: TRBD1
len: 16
v_gene: TRBV19
abundance: -
CDR3nt: TGTGCCAGTAGTGCAACGGGACAGTCAACTAATGAAAAACTGTTTTTT
CDR3aa: CASSATGQSTNEKLFF

j_gene: TRBJ1-2
d_gene: -
len: 13
v_gene: TRBV7-9
abundance: many
CDR3nt: TGTGCCAGCAGCTTAGAACAGGGAATCGGCTACACCTTC
CDR3aa: CASSLEQGIGYTF

j_gene: TRBJ1-1
d_gene: TRBD1
len: 18
v_gene: TRBV6-2/TRBV6-3
abundance: -
CDR3nt: TGTGCCAGCAGTTACTCATCCGGGACAGGGTTTCAAAACACTGAAGCTTTCTTT
CDR3aa: CASSYSSGTGFQNTEAFF

j_gene: TRBJ1-1
d_gene: TRBD1
len: 14
v_gene: TRBV6-1
abundance: -
CDR3nt: TGTGCCAGCAGTTGGGGACAGGAGAACACTGAAGCTTTCTTT
CDR3aa: CASSWGQENTEAFF

j_gene: TRBJ1-1
d_gene: TRBD1
len: 14
v_gene: TRBV9
abundance: -
CDR3nt: TGTGCCAGCAGCCCGGCGGACAGGCACACTGAAGCTTTCTTT
CDR3aa: CASSPADRHTEAFF

j_gene: TRBJ2-2
d_gene: TRBD2
len: 19
v_gene: TRBV7-9
abundance: few
CDR3nt: TGTGCCAGCAGCTCCCCGACTAGCGGGGGGGCACGACGAACCGGGGAGCTGTTTTTT
CDR3aa: CASSSPTSGGARRTGELFF

j_gene: TRBJ1-2
d_gene: -
len: 14
v_gene: TRBV20-1
abundance: few
CDR3nt: TGCAGTGCTAGAAAGGCAGGCCCCAACTATGGCTACACCTTC
CDR3aa: CSARKAGPNYGYTF

j_gene: TRBJ1-3
d_gene: -
len: 16
v_gene: TRBV9
abundance: -
CDR3nt: TGTGCCAGCAGCGGAGGAGGGACGGACTCTGGAAACACCATATATTTT
CDR3aa: CASSGGGTDSGNTIYF

j_gene: TRBJ2-5
d_gene: TRBD2
len: 15
v_gene: TRBV12-3/TRBV12-4
abundance: -
CDR3nt: TGTGCCAGCAGTATACTAGCGGGTGCGGCTGGGACCCAGTACTTC
CDR3aa: CASSILAGAAGTQYF

j_gene: TRBJ2-1
d_gene: -
len: 17
v_gene: TRBV7-8
abundance: -
CDR3nt: TGTGCCAGCAGAGATAGCTCCGGGCCGGAGGATTACAATGAGCAGTTCTTC
CDR3aa: CASRDSSGPEDYNEQFF

j_gene: TRBJ1-2
d_gene: -
len: 12
v_gene: TRBV2
abundance: -
CDR3nt: TGTGCCAGCCCCAGTGGTAGTGAGGGCTACACCTTC
CDR3aa: CASPSGSEGYTF